The entry below describes one TCR beta chain. These data are taken from a study of blood T cell repertoires in COVID-19. Looking at the study overall: COVID-19 samples, acute and convalescent, were from the United States, Italy and Spain. The analysed material was cDNA or gDNA that came from T cells, B-cell-depleted T cells, or PBMCs.

Trimming stripped 3 bases from V and 8 bases from J, with 10 bases between. This CDR3 region has 12 residues. Germline-derived CDR1 and CDR2 are MDHEN and SYDVKM. Methods used by the authors: For nucleated cells, counts were estimated from reference gene primer amplification. Produced via immunoSEQ multiplex PCR; TCRdb's table is partial and in-frame only. That table supplies the V and J calls and clone size; D and trimming were determined from the DNA. The table shows hundreds of thousands of clones, with about 86% occurring only once. This TCR came from a woman in her 50s with acute or convalescent COVID-19. Sequenced input: peripheral blood. The J gene is TRBJ1-2, the V gene TRBV28; tentative D call: TRBD1 (5 bases). CDR3 bases: TGTGCCAGCAGTTTTCAGGGCTTCGGCTACACCTTC. It encodes CASSFQGFGYTF.